This entry features one T cell receptor beta chain sequence. Its antigen is still unknown. The data stem from a study of CD4 T cell repertoires in COVID-19. Study-wide context: Other coronavirus spike proteins restimulated relabeled CFSE-low cells expanded with IL-2 for about eleven days.

The memory T cells were sequenced right after ex vivo isolation, without culture. The data were produced by immunoSEQ multiplex PCR, yet TCRdb's version contains in-frame clones alone and is incomplete. The sample lists fewer than 9,500 clones, roughly 84% occurring once. Findings of the study overall: Several top expanded SARS-CoV-2-reactive clonotypes were shared by two or three memory subsets. Some SARS-CoV-2 clonotypes, between about 6 and 25%, recurred in SARS-CoV and/or HKU1 cultures.

The germline V and J ends were trimmed by 0 bases and 7 bases, with 13 bases remaining between them. The CDR3 runs to 14 residues. Germline V gene data show CDR1 as SGHRS and CDR2 as YFSETQ. The receptor was isolated from a human donor who had COVID-19. The sample was effector memory CD4+ T cells from blood, taken before the COVID-19 pandemic. The chain links TRBV5-1 to TRBJ1-2; D is undetermined. The CDR3 DNA is TGCGCCAGCAGCTTGGCCGCGGCCGTAAGTGGCTACACCTTC. This translates into CASSLAAAVSGYTF. The full variable domain, its missing parts supplied by reference TRBV5-1 and TRBJ1-2, is KAGVTQTPRYLIKTRGQQVTLSCSPISGHRSVSWYQQTPGQGLQFLFEYFSETQRNKGNFPGRFSGRQFSNSRSEMNVSTLELGDSALYLCASSLAAAVSGYTFGSGTRLTVV.